This entry lists 11 T cell receptor beta chains sequenced from one sample in a study of T cell repertoires in cytomegalovirus infection. TCRdb redid the calling of the reads with MiXCR, one entry per CDR3 protein. Of more than 350,000 distinct CDR3 sequences detected, under 40% appear once; the ten largest clones hold roughly an eighth. Sequencing was performed on PBMCs. The receptor source for this set is a human donor in good health (CMV status not recorded). Some clones in this sample may be carry-over from other donors' samples.

The J gene is TRBJ1-1, the V gene TRBV5-1; D gene uncertain. Looked up from germline, CDR1 is SGHRS and CDR2 is YFSETQ. The V end lost 0 bases, the J end lost 7 bases, and 10 bases lay between the germline ends. The CDR3 consists of 13 residues. The DNA of the CDR3 is TGCGCCAGCAGCTTGGATTACAGCCATGAAGCTTTCTTT. It codes for CASSLDYSHEAFF.

The chain carries TRBV11-2 and TRBJ2-1; D uncertain. The CDR3 contains 17 residues. CDR1 and CDR2 from the germline V gene are SGHAT and FQNNGV. V lost 1 base to trimming and J lost 5 bases, with 18 bases between them. The CDR3 region has the DNA TGTGCCAGCAGCTTAGTAACCTGGAACCCTCGGCACAATGAGCAGTTCTTC. Translating gives CASSLVTWNPRHNEQFF.

The chain uses TRBV6-1 and TRBJ1-6; D is unresolved. CDR1 is MNHNS, CDR2 SASEGT, per germline. Trimming removed 1 base at V and 12 bases at J, with 7 bases between. This CDR3 is built from 12 residues. For the CDR3, the DNA is TGTGCCAGCAGTGAAGGGGGTGGACCCCTCCACTTT. Translation gives CASSEGGGPLHF.

Remarks on this clonotype: This clone may be a read error of a much larger clone one base away. This CDR3 is missing its conserved last phenylalanine or tryptophan, likely due to a read error. V and J are TRBV7-2 and TRBJ2-3; D unclear. From germline, CDR1 is SGHTA and CDR2 FQGNSA. Trimming took off 3 bases at V and 4 bases at J, with 2 bases between the two ends. This CDR3 is 11 amino acids long. Here the CDR3 reads CASSFSDTQYC. CDR3 nucleotide sequence: TGTGCCAGCAGCTTCTCAGATACGCAGTATTGT.

This clonotype showed up just a few times. The chain joins TRBV27 to TRBJ2-1; 13 bases agree with TRBD2. The junction had 4 bases not matched to a gene; V was cut back by 7 bases and J by 7 bases. The CDR3 totals 14 residues. The germline CDR1 and CDR2 sequences are MNHEY and SMNVEV (reference sequence). The CDR3, as DNA: TGTGCCAGCAAGTGGACTAGCGGGGGTAATGAGCAGTTCTTC. Amino acid sequence: CASKWTSGGNEQFF.

Regarding this clonotype: Since a much larger clone is just one base distant, this may be a read error. The chain uses TRBV7-8 and TRBJ1-2; D possibly corresponds to TRBD1 (5 bases). CDR3 length: 17 amino acids. V lost 9 bases, J lost 0 bases, and 23 bases lay in between. Germline assignment: CDR1 SGHVS and CDR2 FQNEAQ. This chain's CDR3 is CARSKIRAQDPNYGYTF. CDR3 nucleotides: TGTGCCAGAAGCAAAATACGGGCACAGGACCCTAACTATGGCTACACCTTC. The entire variable domain, with the rest obtained from reference TRBV7-8 and TRBJ1-2, is as follows: GAGVSQSPRYKVAKRGQDVALRCDPISGHVSLFWYQQALGQGPEFLTYFQNEAQLDKSGLPSDRFFAERPEGSVSTLKIQRTQQEDSAVYLCARSKIRAQDPNYGYTFGSGTRLTVV.

This clonotype was picked up a small number of times. The chain combines TRBV19 with TRBJ1-5; no firm D call. Between the trimmed V and J ends, which lost 7 bases and 6 bases, there was a span of 10 bases. The CDR3 length is 12 residues. Germline V gives CDR1 LNHDA, CDR2 SQIVND (reference sequence). The CDR3 is CASTNRAQPQHF. As DNA, the CDR3 is TGTGCCAGTACGAACCGCGCTCAGCCCCAGCATTTT.

This rearrangement joins TRBV7-9 to TRBJ2-7; D is uncertain. V lost 1 base and J 2 bases, leaving 9 bases between the germline ends. CDR3 length: 14 amino acids. Germline CDR1 reads SEHNR; CDR2 reads FQNEAQ (reference sequence). The CDR3, as DNA: TGTGCCAGCAGCTTAGTCAGTAGCCCCTACGAGCAGTACTTC. Protein: CASSLVSSPYEQYF.

The table lists this clonotype with a count of one. The chain has TRBV10-3 and TRBJ2-7; TRBD1 or TRBD2 may be the D gene (7 bases each). CDR1 is ENHRY and CDR2 is SYGVKD in the germline V gene. The CDR3 loop spans 14 amino acids. Trimming removed 6 bases at V and 2 bases at J, with 14 bases between. The CDR3 loop reads CAISHGGTAYEQYF. Here the CDR3 DNA reads TGTGCCATCAGCCACGGGGGGACAGCCTACGAGCAGTACTTC.

The sample holds a few counts of this clonotype. J is TRBJ1-1 and V is TRBV7-3; D is undetermined. The CDR3 is 13 residues long. CDR1 and CDR2 from the germline V gene are SGHTA and FQGTGA. V was cut by 5 bases and J by 4 bases, with 11 bases left in between. The CDR3 here is CASSNGGSTEAFF. The CDR3 DNA follows: TGTGCCAGCAGCAACGGAGGGAGCACTGAAGCTTTCTTT.

The V and J genes are TRBV2 and TRBJ2-5; the match to TRBD1 covers 8 bases. With 4 bases clipped from V and 3 bases from J, the junction kept 10 bases outside the gene matches. The CDR3 runs to 16 residues. Germline V gives CDR1 SNHLY, CDR2 FYNNEI. The CDR3 here is CASSGSFDRGKETQYF. The CDR3 DNA reads as TGTGCCAGCAGTGGATCGTTTGACAGGGGCAAAGAGACCCAGTACTTC.